This T cell receptor beta chain originates from a study of response to subunit inactivated influenza vaccine (dated by TCRdb to the late 2010s). At the level of the whole study: The study used deep quantitative T cell receptor repertoire profiling to track responses to a trivalent subunit inactivated influenza vaccine.

The full study reports these points: According to the authors, only a limited number of new T cells may be recruited by each seasonal influenza vaccination.

This clonotype was observed at least ten times. It has no known antigen specificity. One base away there is no much larger clone; base qualities are not given. The library was built by means of RT-PCR. These reads were obtained on an Illumina HiSeq 2500. Starting from the raw public reads, TCRdb applied fastp trimming at Q25, assembled clones with MiXCR and retained in-frame beta chains. Entries are consolidated by CDR3 protein sequence, retaining the most common genes and DNA. The sample has around 580,000 distinct CDR3 sequences on record, about an eighth of them singletons. The ten largest clones represent 10% of the sample. Sample: PBMCs from blood, taken on the day of vaccination. The source is a man in his forties or fifties who received an inactivated influenza vaccine. Donor details come from another sample of the same person, matched by shared clones.

The base sequence is TGTGCCAGCAGCCCCCGACCGATAGGCGGTCGGGAGACCCAGTACTTC. Its coded protein is CASSPRPIGGRETQYF. The rearrangement joined TRBV3-1 to TRBJ2-5, with no reliable assignment of the D segment. The V and J ends are trimmed by 4 bases and 5 bases, leaving 20 bases between them. Taken from the germline V gene (reference sequence), the CDR1 and CDR2 loops are LGHDT and YNNKEL. From the cysteine up to the phenylalanine, the CDR3 has a length of 16 residues. Only the CDR3 DNA stays, 48 bases, in frame from base 1.